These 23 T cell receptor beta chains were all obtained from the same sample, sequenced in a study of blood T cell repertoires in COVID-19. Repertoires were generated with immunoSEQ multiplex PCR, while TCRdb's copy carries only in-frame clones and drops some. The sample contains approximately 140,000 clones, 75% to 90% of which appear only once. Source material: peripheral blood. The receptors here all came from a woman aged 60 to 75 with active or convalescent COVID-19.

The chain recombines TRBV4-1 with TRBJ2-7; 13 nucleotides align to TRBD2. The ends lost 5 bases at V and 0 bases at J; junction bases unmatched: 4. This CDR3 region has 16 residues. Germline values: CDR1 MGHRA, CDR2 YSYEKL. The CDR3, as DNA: TGCGCCAGCAGCGCCGGACTAGCGGGGGTCTCCTACGAGCAGTACTTC. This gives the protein CASSAGLAGVSYEQYF.

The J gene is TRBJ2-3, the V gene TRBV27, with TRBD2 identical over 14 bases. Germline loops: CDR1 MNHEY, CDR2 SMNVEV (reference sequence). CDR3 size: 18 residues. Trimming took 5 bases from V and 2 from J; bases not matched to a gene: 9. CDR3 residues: CASSRGLAGGFNTDTQYF. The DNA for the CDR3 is TGTGCCAGCAGTCGAGGACTAGCGGGGGGATTCAACACAGATACGCAGTATTTT.

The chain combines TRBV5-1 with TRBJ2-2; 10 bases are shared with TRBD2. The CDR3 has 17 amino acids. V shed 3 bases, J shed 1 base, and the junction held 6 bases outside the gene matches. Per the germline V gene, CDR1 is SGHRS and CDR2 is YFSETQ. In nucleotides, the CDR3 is TGCGCCAGCAGCTGGACTAGCGGCAGGATGAACACCGGGGAGCTGTTTTTT. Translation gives CASSWTSGRMNTGELFF. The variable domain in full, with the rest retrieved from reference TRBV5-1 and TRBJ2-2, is KAGVTQTPRYLIKTRGQQVTLSCSPISGHRSVSWYQQTPGQGLQFLFEYFSETQRNKGNFPGRFSGRQFSNSRSEMNVSTLELGDSALYLCASSWTSGRMNTGELFFGEGSRLTVL.

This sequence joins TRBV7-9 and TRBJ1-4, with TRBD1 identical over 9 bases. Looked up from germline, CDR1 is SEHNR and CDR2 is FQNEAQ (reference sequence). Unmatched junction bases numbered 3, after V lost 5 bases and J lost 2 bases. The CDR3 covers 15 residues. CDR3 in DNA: TGTGCCAGCAGCCAAACAGGGGGCACTAATGAAAAACTGTTTTTT. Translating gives CASSQTGGTNEKLFF. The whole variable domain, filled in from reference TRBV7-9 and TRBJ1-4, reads DTGVSQNPRHKITKRGQNVTFRCDPISEHNRLYWYRQTLGQGPEFLTYFQNEAQLEKSRLLSDRFSAERPKGSFSTLEIQRTEQGDSAMYLCASSQTGGTNEKLFFGSGTQLSVL.

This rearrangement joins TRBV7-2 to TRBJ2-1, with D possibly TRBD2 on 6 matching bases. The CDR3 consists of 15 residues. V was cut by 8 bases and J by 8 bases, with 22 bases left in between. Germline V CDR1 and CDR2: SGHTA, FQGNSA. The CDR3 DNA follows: TGTGCCAGCTTCTCGGGACTCGGAAACTGGGATGAGCAGTTCTTC. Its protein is CASFSGLGNWDEQFF.

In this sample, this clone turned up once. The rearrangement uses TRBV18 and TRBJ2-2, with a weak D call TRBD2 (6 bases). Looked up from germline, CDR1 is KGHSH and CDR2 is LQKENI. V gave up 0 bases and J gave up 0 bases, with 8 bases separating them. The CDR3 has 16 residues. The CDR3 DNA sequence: TGTGCCAGCTCACCACCTACTAGCTCGAACACCGGGGAGCTGTTTTTT. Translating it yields CASSPPTSSNTGELFF.

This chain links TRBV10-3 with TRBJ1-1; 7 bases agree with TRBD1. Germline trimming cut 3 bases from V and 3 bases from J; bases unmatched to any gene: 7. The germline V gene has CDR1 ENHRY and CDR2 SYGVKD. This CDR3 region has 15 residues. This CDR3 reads CAISENRGSDTEAFF. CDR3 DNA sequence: TGTGCCATCAGTGAAAACAGGGGTTCGGACACTGAAGCTTTCTTT.

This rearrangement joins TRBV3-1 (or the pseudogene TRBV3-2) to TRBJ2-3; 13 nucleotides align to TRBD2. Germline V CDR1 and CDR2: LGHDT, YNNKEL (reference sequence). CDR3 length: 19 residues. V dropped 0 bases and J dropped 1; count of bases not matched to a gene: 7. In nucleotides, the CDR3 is TGTGCCAGCAGCCAAGATGGACTAGCGGGGGTTGGGGGCACAGATACGCAGTATTTT. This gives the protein CASSQDGLAGVGGTDTQYF.

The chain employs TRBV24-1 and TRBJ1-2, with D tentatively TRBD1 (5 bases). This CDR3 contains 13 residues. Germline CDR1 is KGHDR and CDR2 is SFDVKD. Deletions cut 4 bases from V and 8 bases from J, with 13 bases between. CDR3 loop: CATSEDTLRGYTF. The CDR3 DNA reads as TGTGCCACCAGTGAGGACACGCTCCGGGGCTACACCTTC.

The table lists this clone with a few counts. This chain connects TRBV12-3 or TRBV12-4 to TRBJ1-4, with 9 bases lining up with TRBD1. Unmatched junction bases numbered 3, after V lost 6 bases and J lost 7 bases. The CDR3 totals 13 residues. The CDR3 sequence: CASRQGAIEKLFF. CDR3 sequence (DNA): TGTGCCAGCAGACAGGGGGCGATTGAAAAACTGTTTTTT.

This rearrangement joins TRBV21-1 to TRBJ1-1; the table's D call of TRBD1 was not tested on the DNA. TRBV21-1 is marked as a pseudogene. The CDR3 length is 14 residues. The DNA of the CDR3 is TGTGCCAGCAGCAAAGCAAAGGGGTGTACTGAAGCTTTCTTT. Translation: CASSKAKGCTEAFF.

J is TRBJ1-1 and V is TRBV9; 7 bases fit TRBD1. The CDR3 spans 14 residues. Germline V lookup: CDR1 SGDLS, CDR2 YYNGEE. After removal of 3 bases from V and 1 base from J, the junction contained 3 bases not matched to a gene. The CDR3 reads CASSAGTANTEAFF. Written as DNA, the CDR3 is TGTGCCAGCAGCGCCGGGACAGCGAACACTGAAGCTTTCTTT.

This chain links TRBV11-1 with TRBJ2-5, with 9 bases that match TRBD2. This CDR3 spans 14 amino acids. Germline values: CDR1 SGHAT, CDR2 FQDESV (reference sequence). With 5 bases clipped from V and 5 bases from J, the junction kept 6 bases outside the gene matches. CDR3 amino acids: CASSRDSGGETQYF. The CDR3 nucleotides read TGTGCCAGCAGCCGCGACAGCGGGGGGGAGACCCAGTACTTC.

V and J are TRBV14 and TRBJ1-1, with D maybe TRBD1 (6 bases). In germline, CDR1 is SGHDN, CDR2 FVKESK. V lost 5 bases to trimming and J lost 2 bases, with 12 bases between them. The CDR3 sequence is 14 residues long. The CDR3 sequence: CASSKWTVNTEAFF. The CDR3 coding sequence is TGTGCCAGCAGCAAGTGGACAGTCAACACTGAAGCTTTCTTT.

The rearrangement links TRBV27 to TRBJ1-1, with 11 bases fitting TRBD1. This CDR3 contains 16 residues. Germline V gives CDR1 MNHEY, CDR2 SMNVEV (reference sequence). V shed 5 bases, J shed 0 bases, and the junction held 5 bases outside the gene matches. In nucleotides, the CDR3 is TGTGCCAGCAGTCCATGGGACAGGGGGATGAACACTGAAGCTTTCTTT. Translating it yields CASSPWDRGMNTEAFF.

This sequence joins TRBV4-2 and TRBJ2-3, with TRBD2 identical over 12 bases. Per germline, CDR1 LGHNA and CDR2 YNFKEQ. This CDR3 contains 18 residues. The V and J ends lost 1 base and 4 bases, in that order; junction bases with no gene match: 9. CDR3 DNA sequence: TGTGCCAGCAGCCAAGTTCCCCTACTAGCGGGGGGCCCAGATACGCAGTATTTT. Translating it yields CASSQVPLLAGGPDTQYF.

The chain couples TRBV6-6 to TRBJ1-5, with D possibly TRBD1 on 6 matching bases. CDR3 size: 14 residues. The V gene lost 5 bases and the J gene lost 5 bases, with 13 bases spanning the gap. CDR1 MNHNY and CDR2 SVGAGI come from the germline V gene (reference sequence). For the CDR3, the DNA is TGTGCCAGCAGTCAAAGGGGGGGCGATCAGCCCCAGCATTTT. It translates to CASSQRGGDQPQHF.

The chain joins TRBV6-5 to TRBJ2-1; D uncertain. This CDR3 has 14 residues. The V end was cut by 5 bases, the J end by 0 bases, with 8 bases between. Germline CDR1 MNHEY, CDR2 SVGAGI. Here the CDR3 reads CASSPPGSYNEQFF. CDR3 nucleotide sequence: TGTGCCAGCAGTCCACCGGGCTCCTACAATGAGCAGTTCTTC.

CDR3 bases: TGTGCCAGCAGTTACACACAGGGGGGTTACAATGAGCAGTTCTTC. Its translation: CASSYTQGGYNEQFF. J is TRBJ2-1 and V is TRBV6-6; 8 nucleotides align to TRBD1. This CDR3 region has 15 residues. CDR1 MNHNY and CDR2 SVGAGI come from the germline V gene (reference sequence). The V and J ends lost 2 bases and 4 bases, in that order; junction bases with no gene match: 4.

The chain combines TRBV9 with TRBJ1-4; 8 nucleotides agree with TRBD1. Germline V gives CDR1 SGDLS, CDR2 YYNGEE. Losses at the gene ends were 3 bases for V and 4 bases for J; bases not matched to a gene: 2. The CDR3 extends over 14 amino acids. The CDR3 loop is CASSAGTGNEKLFF. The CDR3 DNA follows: TGTGCCAGCAGCGCTGGGACAGGTAATGAAAAACTGTTTTTT.

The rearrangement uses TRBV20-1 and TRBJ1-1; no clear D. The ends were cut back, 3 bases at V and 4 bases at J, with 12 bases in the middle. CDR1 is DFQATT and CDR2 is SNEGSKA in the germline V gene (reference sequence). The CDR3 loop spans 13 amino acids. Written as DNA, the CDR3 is TGCAGTGCTAGTACCCTTGGCGGCACTGAAGCTTTCTTT. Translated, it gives CSASTLGGTEAFF.

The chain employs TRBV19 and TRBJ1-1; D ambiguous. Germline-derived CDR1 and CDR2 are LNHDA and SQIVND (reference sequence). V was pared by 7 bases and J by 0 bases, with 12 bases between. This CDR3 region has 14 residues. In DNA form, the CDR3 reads TGTGCCAGTACCAACGTAGAGATGAACACTGAAGCTTTCTTT. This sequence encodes CASTNVEMNTEAFF.

The CDR3 reads CASSATSGVANTGELFF. In DNA form, the CDR3 reads TGTGCCAGCAGCGCGACTAGCGGGGTCGCGAACACCGGGGAGCTGTTTTTT. The rearrangement joins TRBV7-9 to TRBJ2-2; 11 positions agree with TRBD2. J gave up 0 bases and V 5 bases, and 5 bases lay outside the gene matches. The CDR3 totals 17 residues. Germline V CDR1 and CDR2: SEHNR, FQNEAQ (reference sequence).